Below, 3 T cell receptor beta chains from the same sample are listed, as sequenced in a study of shared clonotypes between healthy human individuals. The table came from immunoSEQ multiplex PCR; TCRdb's copy has only in-frame clones and leaves some out. The sample has some 470,000 clones; 75% to 85% are singletons. Source material: PBMCs. The receptors originated from a woman aged 40 to 50 in good health. Some clones in this sample may be carry-over from other donors' samples.

The chain is built from TRBV7-8 and TRBJ1-1; TRBD1 matches at 8 bases. CDR1 and CDR2 (germline): SGHVS, FQNEAQ. The CDR3 length is 14 residues. With 0 bases clipped from V and 5 bases from J, the junction kept 2 bases outside the gene matches. The CDR3 spells CASSLATGGTEAFF. The DNA of the CDR3 is TGTGCCAGCAGCTTAGCTACAGGGGGGACTGAAGCTTTCTTT.

V and J are TRBV15 and TRBJ1-1; D is possibly TRBD1 (5 bases). V was trimmed by 3 bases and J by 0 bases, leaving 14 bases between them. The CDR3 extends over 16 amino acids. The germline gives CDR1 LNHNV, CDR2 YYDKDF (reference sequence). The chain's CDR3 is CATSSPLGTVNTEAFF. The CDR3 coding sequence is TGTGCCACCAGCAGCCCCCTAGGGACGGTGAACACTGAAGCTTTCTTT. The full variable domain, with the rest looked up from reference TRBV15 and TRBJ1-1, is DAMVIQNPRYQVTQFGKPVTLSCSQTLNHNVMYWYQQKSSQAPKLLFHYYDKDFNNEADTPDNFQSRRPNTSFCFLDIRSPGLGDTAMYLCATSSPLGTVNTEAFFGQGTRLTVV.

Concerning this clone itself: This likely stems from a read error, as it lies one base from a far larger clone. This sequence joins TRBV28 and TRBJ2-7, with 7 bases that match TRBD2. Germline values: CDR1 MDHEN, CDR2 SYDVKM. The CDR3 has 17 residues. Here the CDR3 DNA reads TGTGCCAGCAGTTTAATTCTAGGCGGGAGAACCTCCTACGGGCAGTACTTC. Its translation is CASSLILGGRTSYGQYF.